This T cell receptor (beta chain) was found in a study of metastatic and nonmetastatic thyroid tumors. Overall study context: A comparison of repertoires was made across blood and tumor or nodule tissue from malignant and benign thyroid patients.

TCRdb re-analyzed the PCR reads using MiXCR. The sample shows approximately 17,000 clones, approximately 30% of them seen only once. CDR3 length: 13 residues. V shed 8 bases and J shed 4 bases, with 12 bases lying between them. Germline-derived CDR1 and CDR2 are MNHEY and SVGAGI. Among the patients, none had received any treatment before thyroid surgery. The sequence was collected from a female donor with papillary thyroid cancer or a benign thyroid nodule (not recorded which). Some clones in this sample may be carry-over from other donors' samples. Sequenced material: adjacent normal tissue. This chain uses TRBV6-5 with TRBJ1-5; D is unclear. The CDR3 here is CASQFGENQPQHF. CDR3 DNA: TGTGCCAGCCAATTCGGAGAGAATCAGCCCCAGCATTTT.